This T cell receptor beta chain was sequenced in a study of blood T cell repertoires in COVID-19. At the level of the study: T cells, B-cell-depleted T cells, or PBMCs supplied cDNA or gDNA.

Authors' methods: Reference gene primer amplification in the assay estimated nucleated cell counts. Assay: immunoSEQ multiplex PCR; the TCRdb copy retains only in-frame clones and omits some. V and J calls and clone size are those listed in that table; D and trimming were worked out from the DNA. The sample consists of 69,000 or so clones, about four fifths of them appearing once. V lost 5 bases and J lost 5; bases outside the gene matches: 16. The length of the CDR3 is 19 residues. Germline V lookup: CDR1 GTSNPN, CDR2 SVGIG (reference sequence). This clone was seen a few times. The sequenced sample consisted of peripheral blood. The chain couples TRBV30 to TRBJ2-2; 14 bases line up with TRBD2. This clonotype was obtained from a woman aged 80 or over with active or convalescent COVID-19. The CDR3 bases are TGTGCCTGGGGGAAGGGACTAGCGGGAGTGTCGATCGGAACCGGGGAGCTGTTTTTT. Amino acids: CAWGKGLAGVSIGTGELFF.